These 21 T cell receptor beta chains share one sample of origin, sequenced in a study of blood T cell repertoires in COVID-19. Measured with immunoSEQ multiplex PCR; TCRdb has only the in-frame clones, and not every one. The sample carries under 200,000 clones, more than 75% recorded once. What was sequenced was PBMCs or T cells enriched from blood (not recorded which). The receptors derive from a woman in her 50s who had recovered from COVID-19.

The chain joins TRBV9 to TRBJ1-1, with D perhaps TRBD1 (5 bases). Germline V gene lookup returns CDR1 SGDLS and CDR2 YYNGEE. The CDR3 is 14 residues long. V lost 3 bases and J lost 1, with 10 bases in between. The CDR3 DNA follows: TGTGCCAGCAGCGCACAGGTAGGGAACACTGAAGCTTTCTTT. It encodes CASSAQVGNTEAFF. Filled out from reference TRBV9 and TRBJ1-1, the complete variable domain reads DSGVTQTPKHLITATGQRVTLRCSPRSGDLSVYWYQQSLDQGLQFLIQYYNGEERAKGNILERFSAQQFPDLHSELNLSSLELGDSALYFCASSAQVGNTEAFFGQGTRLTVV.

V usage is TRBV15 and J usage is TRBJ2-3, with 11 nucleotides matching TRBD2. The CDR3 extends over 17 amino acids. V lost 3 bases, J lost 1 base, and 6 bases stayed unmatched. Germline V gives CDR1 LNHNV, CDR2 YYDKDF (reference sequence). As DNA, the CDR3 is TGTGCCACCAGCAGGCCATGGACTAGCGGGCGCACAGATACGCAGTATTTT. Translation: CATSRPWTSGRTDTQYF.

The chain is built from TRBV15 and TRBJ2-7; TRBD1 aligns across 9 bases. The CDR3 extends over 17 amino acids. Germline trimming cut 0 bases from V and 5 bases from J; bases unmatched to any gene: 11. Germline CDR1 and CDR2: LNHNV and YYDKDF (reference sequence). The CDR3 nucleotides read TGTGCCACCAGCAGAGAGTCCGGGGGACAGGGTAGGGACGAGCAGTACTTC. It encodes CATSRESGGQGRDEQYF.

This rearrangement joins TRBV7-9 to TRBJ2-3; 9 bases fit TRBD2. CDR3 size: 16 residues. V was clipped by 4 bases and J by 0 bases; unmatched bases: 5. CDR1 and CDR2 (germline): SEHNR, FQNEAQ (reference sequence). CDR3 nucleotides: TGTGCCAGCAGCTACCCGACTAGCGGAAGCACAGATACGCAGTATTTT. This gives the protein CASSYPTSGSTDTQYF.

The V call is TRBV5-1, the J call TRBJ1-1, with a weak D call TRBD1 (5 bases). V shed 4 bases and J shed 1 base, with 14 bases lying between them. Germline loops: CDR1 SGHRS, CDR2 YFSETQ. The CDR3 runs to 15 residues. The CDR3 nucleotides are TGCGCCAGCAGCCCAGACAGTGGTGGGAACACTGAAGCTTTCTTT. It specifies CASSPDSGGNTEAFF.

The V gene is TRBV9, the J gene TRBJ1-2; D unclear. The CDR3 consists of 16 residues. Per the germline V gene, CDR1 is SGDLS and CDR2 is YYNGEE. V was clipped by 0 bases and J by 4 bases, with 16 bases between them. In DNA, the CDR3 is TGTGCCAGCAGCGTAGGCGTCGGGGTCGAGGGCTATGGCTACACCTTC. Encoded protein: CASSVGVGVEGYGYTF.

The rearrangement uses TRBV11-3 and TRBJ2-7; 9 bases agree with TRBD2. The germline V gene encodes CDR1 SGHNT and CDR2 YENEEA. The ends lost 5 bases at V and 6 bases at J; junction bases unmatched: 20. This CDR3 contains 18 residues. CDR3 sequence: CASSPGLAGTRPSAEQYF. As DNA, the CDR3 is TGTGCCAGCAGCCCCGGGCTAGCGGGAACCCGACCTTCTGCCGAGCAGTACTTC. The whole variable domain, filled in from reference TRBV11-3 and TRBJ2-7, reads EAGVVQSPRYKIIEKKQPVAFWCNPISGHNTLYWYLQNLGQGPELLIRYENEEAVDDSQLPKDRFSAERLKGVDSTLKIQPAELGDSAVYLCASSPGLAGTRPSAEQYFGPGTRLTVT.

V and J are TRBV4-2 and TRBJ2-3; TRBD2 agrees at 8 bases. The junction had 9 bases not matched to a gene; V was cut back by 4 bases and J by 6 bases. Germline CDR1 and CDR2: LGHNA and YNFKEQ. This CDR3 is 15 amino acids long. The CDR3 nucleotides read TGTGCCAGCAGCCCTGAGCGGGAGTATGGGGATACGCAGTATTTT. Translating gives CASSPEREYGDTQYF.

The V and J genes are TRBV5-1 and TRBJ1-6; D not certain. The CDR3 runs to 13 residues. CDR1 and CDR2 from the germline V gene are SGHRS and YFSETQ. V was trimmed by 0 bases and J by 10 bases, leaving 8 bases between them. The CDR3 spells CASSLDARSPLHF. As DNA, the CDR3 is TGCGCCAGCAGCTTGGATGCGAGATCACCCCTCCACTTT.

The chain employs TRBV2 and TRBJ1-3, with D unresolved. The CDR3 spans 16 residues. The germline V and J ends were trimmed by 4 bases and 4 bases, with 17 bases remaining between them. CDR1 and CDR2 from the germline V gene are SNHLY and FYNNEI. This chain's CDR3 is CASSGTTQPIGNTIYF. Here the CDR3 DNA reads TGTGCCAGCAGTGGAACAACACAGCCCATAGGAAACACCATATATTTT.

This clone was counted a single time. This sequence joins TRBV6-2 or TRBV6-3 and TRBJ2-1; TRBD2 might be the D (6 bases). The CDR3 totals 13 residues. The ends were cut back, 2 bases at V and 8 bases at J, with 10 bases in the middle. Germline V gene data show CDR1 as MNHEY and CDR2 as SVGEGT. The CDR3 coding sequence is TGTGCCAGCAGTTACCGGGGGAGTTATGAGCAGTTCTTC. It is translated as CASSYRGSYEQFF.

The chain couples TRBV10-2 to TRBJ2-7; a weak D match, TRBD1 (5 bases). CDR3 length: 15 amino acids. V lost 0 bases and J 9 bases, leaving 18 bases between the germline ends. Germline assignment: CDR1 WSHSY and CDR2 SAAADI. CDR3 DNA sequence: TGCGCCAGCAGTGAGTCGACTTGGGGAACAAGGGGGCAGTACTTC. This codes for CASSESTWGTRGQYF.

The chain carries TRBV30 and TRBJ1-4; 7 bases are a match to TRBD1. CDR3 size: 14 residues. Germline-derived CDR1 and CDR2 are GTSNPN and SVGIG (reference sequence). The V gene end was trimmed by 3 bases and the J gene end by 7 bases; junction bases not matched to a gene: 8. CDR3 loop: CAWRDRVGFEKLFF. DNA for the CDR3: TGTGCCTGGAGAGACAGGGTGGGATTTGAAAAACTGTTTTTT.

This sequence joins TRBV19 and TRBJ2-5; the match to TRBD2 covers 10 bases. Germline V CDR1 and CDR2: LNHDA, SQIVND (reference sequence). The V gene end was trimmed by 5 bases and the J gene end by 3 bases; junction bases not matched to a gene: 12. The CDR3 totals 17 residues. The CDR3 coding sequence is TGTGCCAGTAGTTCCCCCCGGACTAGCGGAGGGAAAGAGACCCAGTACTTC. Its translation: CASSSPRTSGGKETQYF. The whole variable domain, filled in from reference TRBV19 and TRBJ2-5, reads DGGITQSPKYLFRKEGQNVTLSCEQNLNHDAMYWYRQDPGQGLRLIYYSQIVNDFQKGDIAEGYSVSREKKESFPLTVTSAQKNPTAFYLCASSSPRTSGGKETQYFGPGTRLLVL.

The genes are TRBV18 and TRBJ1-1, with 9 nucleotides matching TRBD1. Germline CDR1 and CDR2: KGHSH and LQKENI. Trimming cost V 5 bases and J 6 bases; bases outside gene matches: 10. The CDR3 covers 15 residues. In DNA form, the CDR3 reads TGTGCCAGCTCAAGGGCACCGGGACAGGGCGCTGAAGCTTTCTTT. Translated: CASSRAPGQGAEAFF.

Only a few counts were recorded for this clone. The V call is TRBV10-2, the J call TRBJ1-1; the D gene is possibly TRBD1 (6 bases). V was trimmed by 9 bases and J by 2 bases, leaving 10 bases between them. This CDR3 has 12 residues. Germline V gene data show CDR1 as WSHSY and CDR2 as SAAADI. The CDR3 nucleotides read TGCGCCAGTTTGGACAGAAACACTGAAGCTTTCTTT. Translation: CASLDRNTEAFF.

The CDR3 loop is CASSLRTSGNNEQFF. CDR3 in DNA: TGTGCCAGCAGCTTAAGGACTAGCGGGAACAATGAGCAGTTCTTC. The rearrangement links TRBV11-2 to TRBJ2-1; the match to TRBD2 covers 12 bases. The CDR3 is 15 residues long. The germline CDR1 and CDR2 sequences are SGHAT and FQNNGV. V gave up 2 bases and J gave up 5 bases; unmatched junction bases: 1.

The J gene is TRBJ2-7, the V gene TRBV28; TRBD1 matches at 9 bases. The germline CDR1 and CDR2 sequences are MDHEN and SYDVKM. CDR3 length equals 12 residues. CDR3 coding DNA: TGTGCCAGCAGTTTCCGTACAGGGGGCGCAGTGGTC. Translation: CASSFRTGGAVV.

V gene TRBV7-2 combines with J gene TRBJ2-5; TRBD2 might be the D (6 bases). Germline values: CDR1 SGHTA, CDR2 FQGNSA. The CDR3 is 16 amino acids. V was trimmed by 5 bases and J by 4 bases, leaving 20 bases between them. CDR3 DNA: TGTGCCAGCAGCCCCACCGGTGCGGGGTTAATAGAGACCCAGTACTTC. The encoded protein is CASSPTGAGLIETQYF.

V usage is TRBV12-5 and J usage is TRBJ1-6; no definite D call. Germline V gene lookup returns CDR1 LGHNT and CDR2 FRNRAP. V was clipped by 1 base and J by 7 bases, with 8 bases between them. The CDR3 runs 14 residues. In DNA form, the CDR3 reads TGTGCTAGTGGTTTGGGAAACAAGAATTCACCCCTCCACTTT. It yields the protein CASGLGNKNSPLHF.

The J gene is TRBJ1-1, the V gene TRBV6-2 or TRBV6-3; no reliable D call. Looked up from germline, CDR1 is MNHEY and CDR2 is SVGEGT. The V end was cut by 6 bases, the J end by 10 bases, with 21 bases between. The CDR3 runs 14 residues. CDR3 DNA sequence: TGTGCCAGCAGCACCGACGTGGAGACCTCGGGAGCTTTCTTT. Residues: CASSTDVETSGAFF.